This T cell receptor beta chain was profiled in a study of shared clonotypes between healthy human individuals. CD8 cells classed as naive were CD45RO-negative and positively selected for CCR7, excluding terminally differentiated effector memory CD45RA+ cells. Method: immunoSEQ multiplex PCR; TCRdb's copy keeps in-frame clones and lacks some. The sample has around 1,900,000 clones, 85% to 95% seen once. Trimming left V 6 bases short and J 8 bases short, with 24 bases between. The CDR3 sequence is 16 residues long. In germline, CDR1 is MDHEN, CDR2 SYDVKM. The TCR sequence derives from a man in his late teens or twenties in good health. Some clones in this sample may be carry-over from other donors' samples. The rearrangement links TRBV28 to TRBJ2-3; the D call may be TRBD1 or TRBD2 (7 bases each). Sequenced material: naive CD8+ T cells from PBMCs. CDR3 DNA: TGTGCCAGCAGCCCAGGGGGGGCGGGAGTTTTGCGTACGCAGTATTTT. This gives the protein CASSPGGAGVLRTQYF.